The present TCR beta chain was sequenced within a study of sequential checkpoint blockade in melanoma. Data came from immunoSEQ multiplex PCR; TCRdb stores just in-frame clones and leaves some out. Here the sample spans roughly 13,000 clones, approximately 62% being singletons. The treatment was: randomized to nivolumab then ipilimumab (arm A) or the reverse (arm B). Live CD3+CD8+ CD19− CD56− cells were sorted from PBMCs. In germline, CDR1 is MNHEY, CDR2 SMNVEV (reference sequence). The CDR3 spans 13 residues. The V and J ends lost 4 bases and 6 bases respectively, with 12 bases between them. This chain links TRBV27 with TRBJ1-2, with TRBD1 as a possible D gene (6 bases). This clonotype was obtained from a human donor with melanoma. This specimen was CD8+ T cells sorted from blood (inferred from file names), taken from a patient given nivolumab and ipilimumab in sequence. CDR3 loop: CASSYGGLDGYTF. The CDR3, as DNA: TGTGCCAGCAGTTACGGGGGGCTGGATGGCTACACCTTC.